A single sample gave rise to the 30 T cell receptor beta chains below, sequenced in a study of blood T cell repertoires in COVID-19 (dated by TCRdb to between 2020 and 2021). The library was produced with the immunoSEQ multiplex PCR assay. TCRdb limited this immuneACCESS table to in-frame rearrangements with V and J called. A share of clones is missing; checked studies link under half to unresolved V genes, and the rest is unexplained. The sample yields over 250,000 clones; 70% to 90% were counted once. Of the sample, approximately 0.8% falls within the top ten clones. The sequenced material came from peripheral blood. The receptors derive from a woman aged 30 to 39 with acute or convalescent COVID-19.

The chain combines TRBV3-1 (or the pseudogene TRBV3-2) with TRBJ1-5; no clear D gene. Germline V gene sequence: CDR1 LGHDT, CDR2 YNNKEL (reference sequence). The CDR3 totals 14 residues. Trimming pared 2 bases from V and 0 bases from J, leaving 5 bases between. This CDR3 is CASSQQVSNQPQHF. The CDR3 DNA follows: TGTGCCAGCAGCCAACAGGTTAGCAATCAGCCCCAGCATTTT.

The chain recombines TRBV6-2 or TRBV6-3 with TRBJ2-1; 8 bases are shared with TRBD2. CDR3 length: 17 residues. Per germline, CDR1 MNHEY and CDR2 SVGEGT. Losses at the gene ends were 5 bases for V and 6 bases for J; bases not matched to a gene: 15. CDR3 sequence: CASSTTLGRVSVNEQFF. As DNA, the CDR3 is TGTGCCAGCAGTACGACCCTCGGGAGGGTATCGGTCAATGAGCAGTTCTTC.

This sequence joins TRBV3-1 (or the pseudogene TRBV3-2) and TRBJ2-1; 11 bases map to TRBD2. The CDR3 runs to 16 residues. CDR1 is LGHDT, CDR2 YNNKEL, per germline (reference sequence). Trimming removed 2 bases from V and 5 bases from J; junction bases left unmatched: 5. The CDR3 DNA reads TGTGCCAGCAGCCAATCTAGCGGGAGGCCCCACAATGAGCAGTTCTTC. Protein: CASSQSSGRPHNEQFF.

The chain's CDR3 is CASSISRGKNQPQHF. The CDR3 coding sequence is TGTGCCAGTAGTATAAGCAGGGGTAAAAATCAGCCCCAGCATTTT. The V gene is TRBV19, the J gene TRBJ1-5, with TRBD1 as a possible D gene (6 bases). Deletions cut 2 bases from V and 4 bases from J, with 12 bases between. Looked up from germline, CDR1 is LNHDA and CDR2 is SQIVND (reference sequence). The CDR3 totals 15 residues.

V is TRBV10-3 and J is TRBJ2-1; 14 nucleotides line up with TRBD2. The V segment lost 6 bases and the J segment 9 bases; nucleotides outside the gene matches: 10. The CDR3 runs 16 residues. Germline V lookup: CDR1 ENHRY, CDR2 SYGVKD. DNA of the CDR3: TGTGCCATCAGCGAGACTAGCGGGAGGGCCCTGGGTGAGCAGTTCTTC. Protein sequence: CAISETSGRALGEQFF.

With regard to this clone: The same CDR3 also results from other DNA sequences found in this sample. The CDR3 coding sequence is TGCGCCAGCAGCTTAGGGCTAGCGGGAAACACCGGGGAGCTGTTTTTT. It encodes CASSLGLAGNTGELFF. The genes are TRBV5-1 and TRBJ2-2; the match to TRBD2 covers 9 bases. J gave up 2 bases and V 2 bases, and 4 bases lay outside the gene matches. From germline, CDR1 is SGHRS and CDR2 YFSETQ. This CDR3 has 16 residues.

This chain joins TRBV12-3 or TRBV12-4 and TRBJ1-2, with D tentatively TRBD1 (5 bases). There are 13 residues in the CDR3. With 0 bases removed from V and 8 bases from J, the gap between germline ends came to 10 bases. The CDR3 sequence is CASSLAQGRGYTF. The CDR3 nucleotides are TGTGCCAGCAGTTTAGCGCAGGGTCGGGGCTACACCTTC.

The chain is built from TRBV7-9 and TRBJ2-7, with TRBD2 identical over 10 bases. V shed 3 bases and J 4 bases; nucleotides not matched to a gene: 3. Germline CDR1 reads SEHNR; CDR2 reads FQNEAQ (reference sequence). This CDR3 is 14 amino acids long. The CDR3 sequence is CASSFGLAVYEQYF. In DNA, the CDR3 is TGTGCCAGCAGCTTCGGACTAGCGGTTTACGAGCAGTACTTC.

The V call is TRBV1, the J call TRBJ2-7; the listed D gene, TRBD2, was not tested against the DNA. TRBV1 is designated a pseudogene. CDR3 size: 16 residues. The CDR3 loop is CTSSQESQRDTYEQYF. The CDR3 DNA reads as TGCACCAGCAGCCAAGAATCACAGCGGGATACCTACGAGCAGTACTTC.

V is TRBV12-5 and J is TRBJ1-2; TRBD1 matches at 9 bases. The V segment lost 6 bases and the J segment 6 bases; nucleotides outside the gene matches: 8. Looked up from germline, CDR1 is LGHNT and CDR2 is FRNRAP. CDR3 length: 14 residues. The DNA for the CDR3 is TGTGCTAGTGGAACCGGGACAGGGATCAATGGCTACACCTTC. It encodes CASGTGTGINGYTF.

The V gene is TRBV30, the J gene TRBJ1-5, with 12 bases matching TRBD1. Trimming removed 3 bases from V and 6 bases from J; junction bases left unmatched: 6. The CDR3 extends over 15 amino acids. Germline V gene sequence: CDR1 GTSNPN, CDR2 SVGIG (reference sequence). This CDR3 reads CAWSPGTGGFQPQHF. The CDR3 region has the DNA TGTGCCTGGAGCCCCGGGACAGGGGGCTTTCAGCCCCAGCATTTT.

The CDR3 sequence is CASTQTGTGFEKLFF. The CDR3 DNA is TGTGCCAGCACGCAAACCGGGACAGGGTTCGAAAAACTGTTTTTT. The chain uses TRBV2 and TRBJ1-4, with 9 nucleotides matching TRBD1. The ends lost 7 bases at V and 8 bases at J; junction bases unmatched: 11. CDR3 length: 15 residues. Per the germline V gene, CDR1 is SNHLY and CDR2 is FYNNEI.

This chain connects TRBV5-1 to TRBJ2-3; the match to TRBD1 covers 7 bases. CDR3 size: 15 residues. Losses at the gene ends were 0 bases for V and 3 bases for J; bases not matched to a gene: 4. Per the germline V gene, CDR1 is SGHRS and CDR2 is YFSETQ. The chain's CDR3 is CASSLGPTGTDTQYF. In nucleotides, the CDR3 is TGCGCCAGCAGCTTGGGTCCGACAGGGACAGATACGCAGTATTTT.

This chain connects TRBV24-1 to TRBJ1-1, with D maybe TRBD1 (5 bases). The V gene lost 4 bases and the J gene lost 3 bases, with 8 bases spanning the gap. Germline CDR1 reads KGHDR; CDR2 reads SFDVKD. The CDR3 loop spans 13 amino acids. CDR3 sequence reads: CATSDRVDTEAFF. The CDR3 bases are TGTGCCACCAGTGACAGGGTGGACACTGAAGCTTTCTTT.

The V and J genes are TRBV29-1 and TRBJ1-2; TRBD1 agrees at 9 bases. Per germline, CDR1 SQVTM and CDR2 ANQGSEA. V shed 4 bases and J 5 bases; nucleotides not matched to a gene: 5. This CDR3 spans 13 amino acids. CDR3 residues: CSVALTGGYGYTF. CDR3 DNA: TGCAGCGTTGCCTTGACAGGGGGGTATGGCTACACCTTC.

The J gene is TRBJ2-1, the V gene TRBV9; TRBD2 agrees at 9 bases. The ends lost 1 base at V and 4 bases at J; junction bases unmatched: 9. CDR3 length: 17 amino acids. Germline assignment: CDR1 SGDLS and CDR2 YYNGEE. CDR3 bases: TGTGCCAGCAGCGTATTCACCGGGACTAGCAGTTACAATGAGCAGTTCTTC. It yields the protein CASSVFTGTSSYNEQFF.

With regard to this clone: The same CDR3 arises from other DNA sequences in this sample as well. This rearrangement joins TRBV30 to TRBJ1-1; D is uncertain. Trimming pared 0 bases from V and 4 bases from J, leaving 3 bases between. Germline V gene data show CDR1 as GTSNPN and CDR2 as SVGIG (reference sequence). The length of the CDR3 is 11 residues. CDR3 in DNA: TGTGCCTGGAGTGTCCTCACTGAAGCTTTCTTT. This gives the protein CAWSVLTEAFF.

The CDR3 sequence is CASSEPTGLGMITGELFF. In DNA, the CDR3 is TGCGCCAGCAGTGAGCCAACAGGGCTGGGGATGATCACCGGGGAGCTGTTTTTT. The chain links TRBV10-2 to TRBJ2-2; D possibly corresponds to TRBD1 (6 bases). V was shortened by 2 bases and J by 4 bases, with 20 bases between the two germline ends. Looked up from germline, CDR1 is WSHSY and CDR2 is SAAADI. The CDR3 is 18 residues long.

This sequence joins TRBV30 and TRBJ2-1, with 8 bases lining up with TRBD2. Germline lookup yields CDR1 GTSNPN and CDR2 SVGIG (reference sequence). The J segment lost 6 bases and the V segment lost 2 bases, leaving 9 bases of the junction unmatched. The CDR3 totals 15 residues. CDR3 residues: CAWSSPAGEINEQFF. In nucleotides, the CDR3 is TGTGCCTGGAGTTCTCCAGCGGGGGAGATCAATGAGCAGTTCTTC.

The CDR3 DNA reads TGTGCCAGCAGCTTAATCCAGACTAGCGCCCTTGGGACCCAGTACTTC. As protein: CASSLIQTSALGTQYF. The chain uses TRBV7-2 and TRBJ2-5; 8 nucleotides match TRBD2. V was clipped by 2 bases and J by 7 bases; unmatched bases: 12. CDR1 is SGHTA and CDR2 is FQGNSA in the germline V gene. The CDR3 is 16 amino acids. Full variable domain (missing parts from reference TRBV7-2 and TRBJ2-5): GAGVSQSPSNKVTEKGKDVELRCDPISGHTALYWYRQSLGQGLEFLIYFQGNSAPDKSGLPSDRFSAERTGGSVSTLTIQRTQQEDSAVYLCASSLIQTSALGTQYFGPGTRLLVL.

The chain uses TRBV2 and TRBJ2-1; D is possibly TRBD2 (5 bases). The V and J ends lost 6 bases and 2 bases respectively, with 8 bases between them. The CDR3 contains 13 residues. Germline V gene sequence: CDR1 SNHLY, CDR2 FYNNEI. The CDR3 spells CASSGSAYNEQFF. The CDR3 DNA is TGTGCCAGCAGCGGTAGCGCCTACAATGAGCAGTTCTTC.

V gene TRBV3-1 (or the pseudogene TRBV3-2) combines with J gene TRBJ2-5; possible D gene TRBD2, 5 bases. Germline V gene lookup returns CDR1 LGHDT and CDR2 YNNKEL (reference sequence). V was shortened by 4 bases and J by 5 bases, with 11 bases between the two germline ends. The CDR3 covers 13 residues. The CDR3 spells CASSREILETQYF. CDR3 DNA: TGTGCCAGCAGCCGGGAGATTCTCGAGACCCAGTACTTC.

The CDR3 here is CASSQDRGDQPQHF. The CDR3 bases are TGCGCCAGCAGCCAAGACAGGGGGGACCAGCCCCAGCATTTT. The genes are TRBV4-3 and TRBJ1-5, with TRBD1 matching over 7 bases. This CDR3 is built from 14 residues. Germline trimming cut 0 bases from V and 7 bases from J; bases unmatched to any gene: 3. The V gene's germline CDR1 is LGHNA and CDR2 YSLEER.

V usage is TRBV3-1 (or the pseudogene TRBV3-2) and J usage is TRBJ2-3, with 12 positions matching TRBD2. V was pared by 2 bases and J by 4 bases, with 4 bases of the junction left unmatched. Germline V gene lookup returns CDR1 LGHDT and CDR2 YNNKEL (reference sequence). The CDR3 extends over 16 amino acids. The CDR3 DNA follows: TGTGCCAGCAGCCAATCGGCTAGCGGGAGGGCAGATACGCAGTATTTT. Protein sequence: CASSQSASGRADTQYF.

This clone turned up a few times. The chain uses TRBV7-8 and TRBJ1-2; weak D call: TRBD1 (6 bases). Trimming took 3 bases from V and 5 from J, leaving 13 bases between them. The CDR3 runs to 14 residues. Germline V lookup: CDR1 SGHVS, CDR2 FQNEAQ. The CDR3 here is CASSLVGAEYGYTF. CDR3 in DNA: TGTGCCAGCAGCTTGGTGGGGGCAGAATATGGCTACACCTTC.

Regarding this clone: At one end the junction does not follow the germline gene, possibly because of a read error. This chain uses TRBV7-7 with TRBJ2-3; 10 nucleotides line up with TRBD2. Germline V gives CDR1 SSHAT, CDR2 FNYEAQ (reference sequence). The CDR3 covers 15 residues. CDR3 region: CASSPIASGSDTQYF. The CDR3 nucleotides read TGTGCTAGCAGCCCAATCGCTAGCGGGAGTGATACGCAGTATTTT.

The V call is TRBV3-1 (or the pseudogene TRBV3-2), the J call TRBJ2-7; the match to TRBD2 covers 7 bases. The CDR3 sequence is 15 residues long. J was trimmed by 0 bases and V by 2 bases; bases with no gene match: 4. CDR1 and CDR2 (germline): LGHDT, YNNKEL (reference sequence). Here the CDR3 reads CASSQTSEYSYEQYF. The DNA for the CDR3 is TGTGCCAGCAGCCAAACTAGCGAATACTCCTACGAGCAGTACTTC.

The chain uses TRBV19 and TRBJ2-5; 9 bases match TRBD1. Germline values: CDR1 LNHDA, CDR2 SQIVND (reference sequence). The CDR3 has 14 amino acids. V gave up 7 bases and J gave up 2 bases; unmatched junction bases: 5. The CDR3 here is CASKGTGWQETQYF. For the CDR3, the DNA is TGTGCCAGTAAGGGGACAGGGTGGCAAGAGACCCAGTACTTC.

CDR3 DNA sequence: TGTGCCAGCTCACCGGGACACTCGAACCGTGAAGCTTTCTTT. Protein sequence: CASSPGHSNREAFF. This chain joins TRBV18 and TRBJ1-1, with TRBD1 as a possible D gene (6 bases). Trimming stripped 3 bases from V and 7 bases from J, with 15 bases between. This CDR3 region has 14 residues. Germline V gene lookup returns CDR1 KGHSH and CDR2 LQKENI.

The chain is built from TRBV30 and TRBJ2-2; 9 bases agree with TRBD2. The trim removed 0 bases at V and 4 bases at J, leaving 9 bases unmatched. Germline assignment: CDR1 GTSNPN and CDR2 SVGIG (reference sequence). The CDR3 is 17 residues long. The CDR3: CAWSVAGGGSGTGELFF. CDR3 sequence (DNA): TGTGCCTGGAGTGTTGCGGGAGGGGGTTCGGGCACCGGGGAGCTGTTTTTT.